A single sample gave rise to the 8 T cell receptor beta chains below, sequenced in a study of T cells generated in artificial thymic organoids. These receptors are not linked to any known antigen. Reverse primers in the TRAC or TRBC constant regions drove separate semi-nested PCRs for TCRalpha and TCRbeta. TCRdb passed the 5' RACE reads through MiXCR, listing each CDR3 protein once. The sample includes fewer than 9,500 distinct CDR3 sequences, 20% to 30% of them seen just once. Artificial thymic organoids aggregated human hematopoietic stem and progenitor cells with human DLL1-expressing MS5 murine stromal cells. Residual T cells were removed by FACS sorting CD34+CD3- progenitor cells before seeding the organoids. Sequencing used naive CD8+ T cells grown in artificial thymic organoids from cord blood stem and progenitor cells. Subset meaning: CD3+TCRalphabeta+CD8SP T cells; for blood, CD45RO-CCR7+ naive CD8+ T cells. These receptors all come from a human donor who gave cord blood stem cells for thymic organoid culture, a cardiac surgery patient who gave postnatal thymus, or a blood donor (not recorded which).

About this clonotype itself: One junction end does not reproduce the germline sequence, and a read error may be involved. The V gene is TRBV6-5, the J gene TRBJ2-2, with 11 bases lining up with TRBD1. Germline values: CDR1 MNHEY, CDR2 SVGAGI. The CDR3 totals 15 residues. In DNA form, the CDR3 reads TGTGCCAGCGGGACCGGGACAGGGGGTACCGGGGAGCCGTTTTTT. Translated, it gives CASGTGTGGTGEPFF.

Comments on this clonotype: This may arise from a read error, as a much more abundant clone is one base away. The genes are TRBV5-1 and TRBJ2-6; no reliable D call. Germline values: CDR1 SGHRS, CDR2 YFSETQ. The length of the CDR3 is 14 residues. Trimming left V 2 bases short and J 8 bases short, with 11 bases between. The CDR3, as DNA: TGCGCCAGCAGCTTAATCTTGTGCCCCAACGTCCTGACTTTC. Translation: CASSLILCPNVLTF.

This rearrangement joins TRBV6-5 to TRBJ2-3; TRBD2 matches at 10 bases. Per germline, CDR1 MNHEY and CDR2 SVGAGI. J gave up 9 bases and V 4 bases, and 13 bases lay outside the gene matches. The CDR3 contains 16 residues. DNA for the CDR3: TGTGCCAGCAGTTTCGCCGCTAGCGGGGGACGAAGAACGCAGTATTTT. This codes for CASSFAASGGRRTQYF.

V gene TRBV20-1 combines with J gene TRBJ2-5; D possibly corresponds to TRBD2 (6 bases). This CDR3 spans 13 amino acids. The germline gives CDR1 DFQATT, CDR2 SNEGSKA (reference sequence). V was trimmed by 5 bases and J by 1 base, leaving 11 bases between them. CDR3 protein: CSARLVPQETQYF. The CDR3 DNA follows: TGCAGTGCTCGACTAGTGCCCCAAGAGACCCAGTACTTC.

The CDR3 DNA reads as TGTGCCAGCTCACCACGTCAGAGCTACGAGCAGTACTTC. This sequence encodes CASSPRQSYEQYF. The chain recombines TRBV18 with TRBJ2-7; D ambiguous. Germline V gene lookup returns CDR1 KGHSH and CDR2 LQKENI. The V end lost 1 base, the J end lost 3 bases, and 7 bases lay between the germline ends. The length of the CDR3 is 13 residues.

This clonotype was counted a few times. This chain uses TRBV4-1 with TRBJ2-7, with D uncertain. There are 14 residues in the CDR3. Germline V gene data show CDR1 as MGHRA and CDR2 as YSYEKL. Trimming removed 1 base from V and 3 bases from J, with 10 bases in between. The CDR3 loop reads CASSQGRGNYEQYF. CDR3 nucleotide sequence: TGCGCCAGCAGCCAAGGGAGAGGTAACTACGAGCAGTACTTC.

This chain uses TRBV15 with TRBJ1-2; tentative D call: TRBD1 (5 bases). Germline-derived CDR1 and CDR2 are LNHNV and YYDKDF (reference sequence). The CDR3 is 17 amino acids. V dropped 5 bases and J dropped 2 bases, with 21 bases sitting between them. CDR3 sequence reads: CATSGAGNPPLNYGYTF. DNA for the CDR3: TGTGCCACCAGCGGGGCGGGGAACCCCCCCCTAAACTATGGCTACACCTTC.

About this clonotype itself: At one boundary the junction diverges from the germline segment, which might be a read error. This sequence joins TRBV12-3 or TRBV12-4 and TRBJ2-5; D gene uncertain. The CDR3 length is 13 residues. The CDR3 protein is CASSFDQAKTRYF. CDR3 sequence (DNA): TGTGCCAGCAGTTTTGACCAGGCAAAGACCCGGTACTTC.